This T cell receptor beta chain was documented in a study of blood T cells in healthy people across ages. Germline loops: CDR1 SGHDT, CDR2 YYEEEE. V was pared by 2 bases and J by 0 bases, with 5 bases between. The CDR3 runs 13 residues. This clonotype was detected only a few times. PBMCs numbering at least 6.5 million were isolated per sample. Every sample gave at least 5 micrograms of total RNA when it was extracted. Using a J-beta primer mix together with a sample-barcoded 5' primer, a second PCR was run for 7 to 11 cycles. TCRdb reprocessed the 5' RACE reads via MiXCR and lists one record per CDR3 protein. This repertoire shows hundreds of thousands of distinct CDR3 sequences, approximately 48% found once; its top ten account for nearly 20%.

The specimen sequenced was blood. The clonotype comes from a man between 60 and 75 years old in good health. V gene TRBV5-6 combines with J gene TRBJ2-5; D gene uncertain. In DNA, the CDR3 is TGTGCCAGCAGCTTATGGTACCAAGAGACCCAGTACTTC. This codes for CASSLWYQETQYF.